This T cell receptor (beta chain) stems from a study of blood T cells in healthy people across ages (dated by TCRdb to the mid-2010s). In terms of the full investigation: In model experiments, roughly one uniquely barcoded TCR beta cDNA molecule per two T cells was captured by template switching. Two additional independent replicas of 1 million unique cDNA reads from the same blood draw were analyzed for two donors (one aged 18 to 30 and one aged 80 or older). To avoid experimental bias, donors of different ages were randomly spread across the sequencing lanes. The donors were split into four age groups: young (average 16 years), middle-aged (nearly 40), aged (roughly 65) and long-lived (roughly 88). The study measured age-related changes in TCR beta repertoire diversity using deep sequencing normalized with unique cDNA molecular identifiers.

With respect to this clonotype: Its antigen is unknown. Per-base qualities were not stored, and no clone one base away is much larger.

Systemically healthy Caucasian individuals from Russia, some 36 in total and aged about 6 to 100 years, were included as donors. Around 10 milliliters of peripheral blood were drawn from each donor into EDTA-treated Vacutainer tubes. Ficoll-Paque density-gradient centrifugation was used to isolate PBMCs, with at least 6 million obtained per sample. Trizol reagent was used to extract total RNA from the PBMCs, yielding at least 5.5 micrograms per sample. Naive CD45RAhigh/CD27high T cell percentages were measured by flow cytometry on a PBMC aliquot from every donor. Library construction relied on 5' RACE. The sequencer was an Illumina HiSeq 2500. A second PCR of roughly 7 to 11 cycles was performed with a sample-barcoded 5' primer and a J-beta primer mix. A template-switch 5' adaptor carrying 12 random nucleotides introduced a unique molecular identifier onto each TCR beta cDNA molecule. At least 3 million CDR3-containing paired-end reads were obtained from each sample. All of the RNA was converted into first-strand cDNA using the Mint cDNA synthesis kit, with a TRBC-specific oligonucleotide serving as the primer. After uracil-DNA glycosylase treatment, a first 18-cycle PCR used universal primers M1SS and BC2_uni_R on all cDNA. Per the source publication's procedure: Normalization of each sample was performed by random selection of 1 million high-quality reads, each carrying a distinct molecular identifier. Reads sharing molecular identifiers were discarded rather than binned into consensus sequences. MiTCR, with a Q25 quality threshold and the strictest error-elimination algorithm, was used for CDR3 identification, clonotype clustering and error correction. A nonparametric unseen species model using Euler transformation provided a lower-bound estimate of total TCR beta diversity. Using fastp at Q25 and MiXCR, TCRdb reprocessed the public reads and kept productive beta chains. Each entry is one CDR3 protein sequence, shown with its most common DNA and genes. These V and J calls rely on TCRdb rather than the paper's analysis. Across this sample there are hundreds of thousands of distinct CDR3 sequences, with about 52% seen only once. Around a third of the sample belongs to the ten largest clones.

The study at large found these results: Bulk unsorted PBMC profiling prevented conclusive comparison of naive and antigen-experienced compartments. As age increased, observed TCR beta diversity per million T cells dropped in a roughly linear way, and a significant reduction was already evident by age around 41. Estimates of total diversity from one million sequenced T cells were regarded as lower bounds and underestimates. There was a strong correlation between observed TCR beta diversity and the percentage of naive T cells measured by flow cytometry. The CMV infection status of donors was not known, potentially confounding age-related changes in expanded clonotypes. Compared with the aged group, more naive CD4+ T cells, fewer expanded clones and increased TCR diversity were shown by the long-lived group, suggesting age selection.

The sequenced sample was blood. The receptor was derived from a woman between 55 and 75 years old in good health.

The CDR3 amino acid sequence is: CATSRDRTAPATNEKLFF. The nucleotide sequence is TGTGCCACCAGCAGAGATAGGACAGCGCCTGCAACTAATGAAAAACTGTTTTTT. The rearranged segments are TRBV15 and TRBJ1-4; the best D guess is TRBD1, with 6 bases matching. Counted from cysteine to phenylalanine, this CDR3 has 18 amino acids. The kept DNA is CDR3 alone, 54 bases in frame from the first base. CDR1 and CDR2 are read off the germline V gene (reference sequence) as LNHNV and YYDKDF. V and J are truncated by 0 bases and 0 bases respectively, leaving an intervening sequence of 14 bases.